This T cell receptor beta chain came from a study of blood T cells in healthy people across ages. Study-wide results and limits: Total diversity from one million sequenced T cells was likely underestimated.

V shed 7 bases, J shed 8 bases, and the junction held 10 bases outside the gene matches. Germline V gene lookup returns CDR1 LGHNT and CDR2 FRNRAP. This CDR3 region has 14 residues. About this clonotype itself: As yet, its antigen is unknown.

Sample-barcoded 5' priming and a J-beta primer mix drove a second PCR of roughly 7 to 11 cycles. TCRdb independently ran MiXCR on the 5' RACE reads; one entry per CDR3 protein. Among hundreds of thousands of distinct CDR3 sequences, around 49% were seen once, and the ten largest hold under 35%. The TCR comes from an older woman in good health. Source material: blood. The V gene is TRBV12-5, the J gene TRBJ2-3, with 9 bases fitting TRBD2. The CDR3 nucleotides are TGTGCTAGTGCCTTTAGCGGGAGCCCGCTTACGCAGTATTTT. This codes for CASAFSGSPLTQYF.